Listed below are T cell receptor beta chains from one sample, sequenced in a study of T cells in Graves' hyperthyroidism and ophthalmopathy. TCRdb independently ran MiXCR on the multiplex PCR reads; one entry per CDR3 protein. This sample has a few hundred thousand distinct CDR3 sequences; approximately 15% occur once, and the top ten carry 2.5% to 4%. The sequencing input was blood. All receptors derive from a woman in her thirties or forties with Graves' ophthalmopathy. The CDR3 runs from the conserved cysteine through the conserved F or W. Each record gives: CDR3 DNA, CDR3 protein, D gene, V gene, J gene, clone size. A D gene is named only where the DNA matches it firmly. The size entry is marked missing in some rows and otherwise reads once, few, many or a size class.

DNA: TGTGCCAGCAGAAGACTAGCGGACACTAGCACAGATACGCAGTATTTT; CDR3: CASRRLADTSTDTQYF; D: TRBD2; V: TRBV5-6; J: TRBJ2-3; size: .
DNA: TGCGCCAGCAGCTTGGAGGGACAGGGATTCTCTAGCACCGGGGAGCTGTTTTTT; CDR3: CASSLEGQGFSSTGELFF; D: TRBD1; V: TRBV5-1; J: TRBJ2-2; size: .
DNA: TGTGCCAGCATTCCCTCGCCGGGACACACAGATACGCAGTATTTT; CDR3: CASIPSPGHTDTQYF; D: .; V: TRBV27; J: TRBJ2-3; size: many
DNA: TGCGCCAGCAGCCAAGACAGGAACCGAGGGGATTCACCCCTCCACTTT; CDR3: CASSQDRNRGDSPLHF; D: .; V: TRBV4-1; J: TRBJ1-6; size: few
DNA: TGTGCCAGTAGTATGTCCGGACTCCCCGCGACCCAGTACTTC; CDR3: CASSMSGLPATQYF; D: .; V: TRBV19; J: TRBJ2-5; size: few
DNA: TGTGCCAGCAGTTTAAACGGGAACTACGAGCAGTACTTC; CDR3: CASSLNGNYEQYF; D: .; V: TRBV12-3/TRBV12-4; J: TRBJ2-7; size: many
DNA: TGTGCCAGCAGCTTAGGGGGTTTAGGAACTGGGGCCAACGTCCTGACTTTC; CDR3: CASSLGGLGTGANVLTF; D: .; V: TRBV7-9; J: TRBJ2-6; size: .
DNA: TGCAGTGCAGGACAGGGGGCGGAGTATGAAAAACTGTTTTTT; CDR3: CSAGQGAEYEKLFF; D: TRBD1; V: TRBV20-1; J: TRBJ1-4; size: many
DNA: TGCAGCGTAGGGACAGGGACGAGGGCCTACGAGCAGTACTTC; CDR3: CSVGTGTRAYEQYF; D: TRBD1; V: TRBV29-1; J: TRBJ2-7; size: .
DNA: TGTGCCAGCAGCTTAGAGGACAGGGCCTACTACGAGCAGTACTTC; CDR3: CASSLEDRAYYEQYF; D: TRBD1; V: TRBV11-2; J: TRBJ2-7; size: many
DNA: TGTGCCAGCAGCTTGGGGGACTCGGGCTACAATGAGCAGTTCTTC; CDR3: CASSLGDSGYNEQFF; D: .; V: TRBV11-3; J: TRBJ2-1; size: many
DNA: TGTGCCAGCAGTTCGACCGGGACAGGCGTCTACGAGCAGTACTTC; CDR3: CASSSTGTGVYEQYF; D: TRBD1; V: TRBV12-3/TRBV12-4; J: TRBJ2-7; size: many
DNA: TGTGCCAGTAGTCCCCGCGGCTATCCCGCCTCCTACGAGCAGTACTTC; CDR3: CASSPRGYPASYEQYF; D: .; V: TRBV19; J: TRBJ2-7; size: .
DNA: TGTGCCAGCAGCTTAACGGGCAGCTCCTATAATTCACCCCTCCACTTT; CDR3: CASSLTGSSYNSPLHF; D: .; V: TRBV7-3; J: TRBJ1-6; size: .
DNA: TGCGCCAGCAGCCCCCCCCTAGGCCGGGAGACCCAGTACTTC; CDR3: CASSPPLGRETQYF; D: .; V: TRBV4-1; J: TRBJ2-5; size: .
DNA: TGTGCCAGCAGCTTAGGGACAGGGATCACCGGGGAGCTGTTTTTT; CDR3: CASSLGTGITGELFF; D: TRBD1; V: TRBV11-2; J: TRBJ2-2; size: .
DNA: TGTGCCAGCAGCCAAATCAACTATGGCTACACCTTC; CDR3: CASSQINYGYTF; D: .; V: TRBV3-1; J: TRBJ1-2; size: many
DNA: TGTGCCAGCAGAACGGGGTGGGACAATGAGCAGTTCTTC; CDR3: CASRTGWDNEQFF; D: .; V: TRBV6-1; J: TRBJ2-1; size: .
DNA: TGCAGTGCTAGAGATCTTTACAGGATTAACACTGAAGCTTTCTTT; CDR3: CSARDLYRINTEAFF; D: .; V: TRBV20-1; J: TRBJ1-1; size: few
DNA: TGTGCCAGCAGTTTGTCTAAATCGGCTAGGGGGCGAGAAAAACTGTTTTTT; CDR3: CASSLSKSARGREKLFF; D: TRBD1; V: TRBV27; J: TRBJ1-4; size: few
DNA: TGTGCCAGCAGTGAACTATCTGGCGGGAGAAGTCCAGATACGCAGTATTTT; CDR3: CASSELSGGRSPDTQYF; D: TRBD2; V: TRBV6-1; J: TRBJ2-3; size: many
DNA: TGTGCCAGTAGTATCGGGGCTGGTCAGCCCCAGCATTTT; CDR3: CASSIGAGQPQHF; D: .; V: TRBV19; J: TRBJ1-5; size: .
DNA: TGCAGTGCTAGAGGTCCCAGAAATGGCTACACCTTC; CDR3: CSARGPRNGYTF; D: .; V: TRBV20-1; J: TRBJ1-2; size: .
DNA: TGTGCCAGCAGCTTAGAAACAGGGGTAGGCAATGAGCAGTTCTTC; CDR3: CASSLETGVGNEQFF; D: TRBD1; V: TRBV7-9; J: TRBJ2-1; size: many
DNA: TGCAGTGCTAGAGCACGCGGACAGGGAGACTATGGCTACACCTTC; CDR3: CSARARGQGDYGYTF; D: TRBD1; V: TRBV20-1; J: TRBJ1-2; size: .
DNA: TGTGCCAGCAGCTTGGTGCAGGGGAGTGGGGAGACCCAGTACTTC; CDR3: CASSLVQGSGETQYF; D: .; V: TRBV5-4; J: TRBJ2-5; size: few
DNA: TGCAGTGCTAGCCCGACCCACTATGGCTACACCTTC; CDR3: CSASPTHYGYTF; D: .; V: TRBV20-1; J: TRBJ1-2; size: .
DNA: TGTGCCAGCAGCCATCGGGAACGCTTTGACGAGCAGTACTTC; CDR3: CASSHRERFDEQYF; D: .; V: TRBV11-2; J: TRBJ2-7; size: few
DNA: TGTGCCAGCAGTTTATACTCTGGGGCCAACGTCCTGACTTTC; CDR3: CASSLYSGANVLTF; D: .; V: TRBV28; J: TRBJ2-6; size: many
DNA: TGTGCCAGCACCTCTTTTCCCCTAGCGGGAGTGGCACCTGATACGCAGTATTTT; CDR3: CASTSFPLAGVAPDTQYF; D: TRBD2; V: TRBV7-3; J: TRBJ2-3; size: many
DNA: TGTGCCAGCAGCCGCGGGGCTAGCGGAAACAATGAGCAGTTCTTC; CDR3: CASSRGASGNNEQFF; D: TRBD2; V: TRBV5-5; J: TRBJ2-1; size: few
DNA: TGTGCCAGCGGCCGGGACAGGGCATCCGGGGAGCTGTTTTTT; CDR3: CASGRDRASGELFF; D: TRBD1; V: TRBV7-9; J: TRBJ2-2; size: .
DNA: TGTGCCAGCAATATGGGACAGCAGGATCAGCCCCAGCATTTT; CDR3: CASNMGQQDQPQHF; D: TRBD1; V: TRBV2; J: TRBJ1-5; size: many
DNA: TGTGCCAGCAGTCCTGGTCTGACCGCAGATACGCAGTATTTT; CDR3: CASSPGLTADTQYF; D: .; V: TRBV7-9; J: TRBJ2-3; size: few
DNA: TGTGCCAGCAGCCAAGAAGGGGCGCTAGCGGGAGGAAATTACAATGAGCAGTTCTTC; CDR3: CASSQEGALAGGNYNEQFF; D: TRBD2; V: TRBV3-1; J: TRBJ2-1; size: many
DNA: TGCAGTTCCGTGTTCGTCCCGAGGGTGGAGCAGTACTTC; CDR3: CSSVFVPRVEQYF; D: .; V: TRBV20-1; J: TRBJ2-7; size: many
DNA: TGTGCCAGCAGCTTAGCGGGACAGGGGGCGAGGGAGACCCAGTACTTC; CDR3: CASSLAGQGARETQYF; D: TRBD1; V: TRBV7-2; J: TRBJ2-5; size: .
DNA: TGTGCCACCAGTGACCCTACCGACAGGGGTCGGGAGACCCAGTACTTC; CDR3: CATSDPTDRGRETQYF; D: TRBD1; V: TRBV24-1; J: TRBJ2-5; size: many
DNA: TGTGCCTGGAGTCATGGGACAGGGGTAAACATTCAGTACTTC; CDR3: CAWSHGTGVNIQYF; D: TRBD1; V: TRBV30; J: TRBJ2-4; size: many
DNA: TGTGCCAGTAGCCACTCCTCGCCGGGACAGGGGGCAGAGACCCAGTACTTC; CDR3: CASSHSSPGQGAETQYF; D: TRBD1; V: TRBV19; J: TRBJ2-5; size: many
DNA: TGTGCCAGCCGCGATAGGGGCCTCCCGGGGCCCTACGAGCAGTACTTC; CDR3: CASRDRGLPGPYEQYF; D: .; V: TRBV9; J: TRBJ2-7; size: .
DNA: TGCAGTGCTAAGGGCGGAACCGACTACAATGAGCAGTTCTTC; CDR3: CSAKGGTDYNEQFF; D: .; V: TRBV20-1; J: TRBJ2-1; size: many
DNA: TGTGCCAGCAGCCCCAACAGGGAAGGATTTAAACAGTACTTC; CDR3: CASSPNREGFKQYF; D: .; V: TRBV7-9; J: TRBJ2-4; size: many
DNA: TGCGCCAGCTCCTTCGTTGGGGGAGGAATCACTGAAGCTTTCTTT; CDR3: CASSFVGGGITEAFF; D: .; V: TRBV5-1; J: TRBJ1-1; size: few
DNA: TGTGCCAGCAGCTTTAGGGCCGCCTCTACGGTCGGGGAGCTGTTTTTT; CDR3: CASSFRAASTVGELFF; D: .; V: TRBV5-6; J: TRBJ2-2; size: few
DNA: TGTGCCAGTAGTAGGACTAGCGGGACAGAGGGAAAGACCCAGTACTTC; CDR3: CASSRTSGTEGKTQYF; D: TRBD2; V: TRBV19; J: TRBJ2-5; size: .
DNA: TGTGCCATCAGTGAGTCGAGGGGGAATGAGCCGTTCTTC; CDR3: CAISESRGNEPFF; D: .; V: TRBV10-3; J: TRBJ2-1; size: few
DNA: TGTGCCAGCAGTGAAGATCGGTGGAATGATTCACCCCTCCACTTT; CDR3: CASSEDRWNDSPLHF; D: .; V: TRBV2; J: TRBJ1-6; size: many
DNA: TGTGCCAGCAGTGGGGTACAGGGGATCTATGGCTACACCTTC; CDR3: CASSGVQGIYGYTF; D: TRBD1; V: TRBV2; J: TRBJ1-2; size: few
DNA: TGTGCCAGCTCACCAATGATCTCTGGGGCCAACGTCCTGACTTTC; CDR3: CASSPMISGANVLTF; D: .; V: TRBV18; J: TRBJ2-6; size: .
DNA: TGTGCCAGCAGACCGGGACAGGGGGCGTACCAAGAGACCCAGTACTTC; CDR3: CASRPGQGAYQETQYF; D: TRBD1; V: TRBV6-1; J: TRBJ2-5; size: few
DNA: TGTGCCAGCAGCTTGGACTACAGTGGGTACAATGAGCAGTTCTTC; CDR3: CASSLDYSGYNEQFF; D: .; V: TRBV11-1; J: TRBJ2-1; size: many
DNA: TGTGCCAGCAGTACCCTTAGACAGGCTGGCACAGATACGCAGTATTTT; CDR3: CASSTLRQAGTDTQYF; D: .; V: TRBV12-3/TRBV12-4; J: TRBJ2-3; size: many
DNA: TGCAGTTCCACCGGGACTAGCGGGGGGGCAGGGTCGGATACGCAGTATTTT; CDR3: CSSTGTSGGAGSDTQYF; D: TRBD2; V: TRBV20-1; J: TRBJ2-3; size: many
DNA: TGCGCCAGCAGCCAAGATGGGGGGGGGAATCAGCCCCAGCATTTT; CDR3: CASSQDGGGNQPQHF; D: .; V: TRBV4-1; J: TRBJ1-5; size: .
DNA: TGTGCCAGCAGTTACTGGCGGAGTAATGAAAAACTGTTTTTT; CDR3: CASSYWRSNEKLFF; D: .; V: TRBV6-6; J: TRBJ1-4; size: few
DNA: TGTGCCAGCAGCTTAGGAGGAGATTCACCCCTCCACTTT; CDR3: CASSLGGDSPLHF; D: .; V: TRBV7-9; J: TRBJ1-6; size: .